Below are 24 T cell receptor beta chains sequenced from a single sample in a study of blood T cells in healthy people across ages. The authors ran a second PCR of about 6 to 11 cycles using a sample-barcoded 5' primer and a J-beta primer mix. TCRdb reprocessed the 5' RACE reads via MiXCR and lists one record per CDR3 protein. Among under 800,000 distinct CDR3 sequences listed, about 42% were seen once. Input material: blood. Receptors originate from a woman aged 55-75 years in good health.

The CDR3 bases are TGTGCCAGCAGTGATGACAGGGGCGCTAATGAAAAACTGTTTTTT. Protein: CASSDDRGANEKLFF. This chain connects TRBV25-1 to TRBJ1-4; TRBD1 aligns across 8 bases. CDR1 and CDR2 (germline): MGHDK, SYGVNS. The CDR3 has 15 amino acids. Trimming at V came to 3 bases and at J to 3 bases, leaving 3 bases not matched to a gene.

This rearrangement joins TRBV30 to TRBJ2-3; the match to TRBD2 covers 12 bases. V lost 4 bases, J lost 2 bases, and 7 bases stayed unmatched. This CDR3 comprises 16 residues. CDR1 and CDR2 from the germline V gene are GTSNPN and SVGIG (reference sequence). The CDR3 nucleotides read TGTGCCTGGAACCGACTAGCGGGGGACTACACAGATACGCAGTATTTT. Translating it yields CAWNRLAGDYTDTQYF.

This chain joins TRBV3-1 and TRBJ2-7; TRBD1 agrees at 10 bases. The CDR3 is 17 amino acids. From germline, CDR1 is LGHDT and CDR2 YNNKEL (reference sequence). The V gene end was trimmed by 1 base and the J gene end by 7 bases; junction bases not matched to a gene: 13. The CDR3 spells CASSQGTGTGAYNEQYF. In DNA, the CDR3 is TGTGCCAGCAGCCAAGGGACAGGGACAGGGGCATACAATGAGCAGTACTTC.

J is TRBJ2-3 and V is TRBV13; D remains unclear. Trimming removed 5 bases at V and 0 bases at J, with 9 bases between. CDR1 is PRHDT, CDR2 FYEKMQ, per germline (reference sequence). The CDR3 is 14 residues long. The CDR3 DNA is TGTGCCAGCAGCACGATTCCTAGCACAGATACGCAGTATTTT. This gives the protein CASSTIPSTDTQYF.

CDR3: CASSPDKNYGYTF. The CDR3 bases are TGTGCCAGCTCACCAGACAAGAACTATGGCTACACCTTC. V is TRBV18 and J is TRBJ1-2; D call uncertain. Germline-derived CDR1 and CDR2 are KGHSH and LQKENI. V gave up 2 bases and J gave up 2 bases, with 6 bases separating them. The length of the CDR3 is 13 residues. Complete variable domain (other parts from reference TRBV18 and TRBJ1-2): NAGVMQNPRHLVRRRGQEARLRCSPMKGHSHVYWYRQLPEEGLKFMVYLQKENIIDESGMPKERFSAEFPKEGPSILRIQQVVRGDSAAYFCASSPDKNYGYTFGSGTRLTVV.

The genes are TRBV2 and TRBJ1-1, with D possibly being TRBD1 (6 bases). The CDR3 has 15 amino acids. V lost 2 bases and J 1 base, leaving 11 bases between the germline ends. The germline CDR1 and CDR2 sequences are SNHLY and FYNNEI. The CDR3 loop reads CASSELGAQNTEAFF. CDR3 coding DNA: TGTGCCAGCAGTGAATTGGGGGCTCAGAACACTGAAGCTTTCTTT. Combining the CDR3 with reference TRBV2 and TRBJ1-1 gives the whole variable domain EPEVTQTPSHQVTQMGQEVILRCVPISNHLYFYWYRQILGQKVEFLVSFYNNEISEKSEIFDDQFSVERPDGSNFTLKIRSTKLEDSAMYFCASSELGAQNTEAFFGQGTRLTVV.

The chain links TRBV18 to TRBJ2-7, with TRBD1 matching 7 bases. This CDR3 comprises 15 residues. The ends lost 1 base at V and 2 bases at J; junction bases unmatched: 5. Germline loops: CDR1 KGHSH, CDR2 LQKENI. CDR3 amino acids: CASSPRGTDAYEQYF. The CDR3 nucleotides are TGTGCCAGCTCACCACGGGGGACAGATGCCTACGAGCAGTACTTC.

This clonotype appeared a few times. The chain recombines TRBV7-3 with TRBJ2-1; TRBD2 agrees at 13 bases. V dropped 5 bases and J dropped 8; count of bases not matched to a gene: 6. This CDR3 contains 15 residues. CDR1 SGHTA and CDR2 FQGTGA come from the germline V gene. The CDR3 spells CASSGGTSGDYEQFF. The CDR3 DNA is TGTGCCAGCAGCGGAGGGACTAGCGGGGATTATGAGCAGTTCTTC.

The chain joins TRBV19 to TRBJ2-7; no clear D gene. This CDR3 spans 16 amino acids. Per germline, CDR1 LNHDA and CDR2 SQIVND (reference sequence). The ends were cut back, 3 bases at V and 3 bases at J, with 18 bases in the middle. The CDR3 loop is CASSIAPPRSIYEQYF. CDR3 nucleotides: TGTGCCAGTAGTATTGCCCCCCCGCGATCTATCTACGAGCAGTACTTC.

This clonotype has at least ten counts. The rearrangement uses TRBV7-3 and TRBJ2-3; 12 bases are shared with TRBD2. Germline assignment: CDR1 SGHTA and CDR2 FQGTGA. The CDR3 loop spans 16 amino acids. Losses at the gene ends were 2 bases for V and 2 bases for J; bases not matched to a gene: 2. The CDR3 bases are TGTGCCAGCAGCTTAGGACTAGCGGGGTACACAGATACGCAGTATTTT. It codes for CASSLGLAGYTDTQYF.

This clonotype showed up just a few times. CDR3: CASSLRLAGGTETQYF. CDR3 sequence (DNA): TGTGCCAGCAGCTTACGCCTAGCGGGGGGCACAGAGACCCAGTACTTC. This chain joins TRBV7-9 and TRBJ2-5; 11 positions agree with TRBD2. Germline CDR1 SEHNR, CDR2 FQNEAQ (reference sequence). This CDR3 has 16 residues. J gave up 4 bases and V 2 bases, and 6 bases lay outside the gene matches. Together with reference TRBV7-9 and TRBJ2-5, the CDR3 gives the full variable domain: DTGVSQNPRHKITKRGQNVTFRCDPISEHNRLYWYRQTLGQGPEFLTYFQNEAQLEKSRLLSDRFSAERPKGSFSTLEIQRTEQGDSAMYLCASSLRLAGGTETQYFGPGTRLLVL.

This clonotype was picked up a small number of times. The rearrangement joins TRBV3-1 to TRBJ1-2, with D unclear. Per germline, CDR1 LGHDT and CDR2 YNNKEL (reference sequence). V was pared by 1 base and J by 3 bases, with 6 bases between. The CDR3 spans 13 residues. The CDR3 spells CASSQVGYYGYTF. CDR3 nucleotide sequence: TGTGCCAGCAGCCAAGTTGGGTACTATGGCTACACCTTC.

This clonotype appeared a few times. The rearrangement uses TRBV7-2 and TRBJ1-2; TRBD1 matches at 7 bases. The CDR3 has 15 residues. The trim removed 2 bases at V and 2 bases at J, leaving 5 bases unmatched. CDR1 is SGHTA and CDR2 is FQGNSA in the germline V gene. The CDR3 region has the DNA TGTGCCAGCAGCTTACGGGGACAGTCCAACTATGGCTACACCTTC. It is translated as CASSLRGQSNYGYTF.

This clonotype appeared a single time. The rearrangement links TRBV29-1 to TRBJ2-7; 7 positions agree with TRBD1. Germline V gives CDR1 SQVTM, CDR2 ANQGSEA. Trimming at V came to 4 bases and at J to 3 bases, leaving 6 bases not matched to a gene. The CDR3 extends over 13 amino acids. CDR3 coding DNA: TGCAGCGTTGCGGATACAGGGGACTACGAGCAGTACTTC. Protein product: CSVADTGDYEQYF.

The chain has TRBV7-6 and TRBJ2-7; the match to TRBD1 covers 8 bases. Germline-derived CDR1 and CDR2 are SGHVS and FNYEAQ. The J segment lost 7 bases and the V segment lost 1 base, leaving 9 bases of the junction unmatched. There are 15 residues in the CDR3. Written as DNA, the CDR3 is TGTGCCAGCAGCTTAGACGGACAGGGAGACAATGAGCAGTACTTC. Translation gives CASSLDGQGDNEQYF.

The chain uses TRBV12-3 or TRBV12-4 and TRBJ1-6; D is perhaps TRBD1 (5 bases). The CDR3 sequence is 15 residues long. V dropped 3 bases and J dropped 5 bases, with 11 bases sitting between them. This chain's CDR3 is CASSLGSTDNSPLHF. The CDR3 DNA is TGTGCCAGCAGTTTGGGGTCGACAGATAATTCACCCCTCCACTTT.

This clonotype was seen many times. CDR3 region: CASSLVGGQETQYF. For the CDR3, the DNA is TGCGCCAGCAGCTTGGTCGGTGGCCAAGAGACCCAGTACTTC. The rearrangement links TRBV5-1 to TRBJ2-5; D remains unclear. Germline loops: CDR1 SGHRS, CDR2 YFSETQ. V was trimmed by 0 bases and J by 1 base, leaving 7 bases between them. CDR3 size: 14 residues.

This clonotype appeared many times. V and J are TRBV29-1 and TRBJ2-7, with 8 bases fitting TRBD2. The CDR3 extends over 13 amino acids. Unmatched junction bases numbered 10, after V lost 6 bases and J lost 6 bases. Germline CDR1 reads SQVTM; CDR2 reads ANQGSEA. CDR3 nucleotide sequence: TGCAGCGTGCGGAGTAGCGGGATGGGCGAGCAGTACTTC. Translated, it gives CSVRSSGMGEQYF.

This rearrangement joins TRBV7-9 to TRBJ2-3; 9 bases line up with TRBD1. Unmatched junction bases numbered 5, after V lost 4 bases and J lost 6 bases. The CDR3 consists of 14 residues. Looked up from germline, CDR1 is SEHNR and CDR2 is FQNEAQ (reference sequence). The CDR3 region is CASSSTGGWDTQYF. The CDR3 bases are TGTGCCAGCAGCTCTACAGGGGGCTGGGATACGCAGTATTTT.

In this sample, this clonotype turned up a few times. This chain joins TRBV4-1 and TRBJ1-4, with 7 nucleotides matching TRBD1. The CDR3 runs 14 residues. The germline V gene encodes CDR1 MGHRA and CDR2 YSYEKL. The V gene end was trimmed by 6 bases and the J gene end by 8 bases; junction bases not matched to a gene: 9. CDR3 protein: CASRGDRAGEKLFF. CDR3 nucleotides: TGCGCCAGCAGGGGTGACAGGGCCGGGGAAAAACTGTTTTTT.

The chain employs TRBV20-1 and TRBJ2-7, with TRBD2 identical over 8 bases. The CDR3 covers 14 residues. CDR1 is DFQATT and CDR2 is SNEGSKA in the germline V gene (reference sequence). Trimming cost V 8 bases and J 1 base; bases outside gene matches: 10. CDR3 region: CSTKSGGGSYEQYF. CDR3 DNA: TGCAGTACTAAGAGCGGGGGAGGGTCCTACGAGCAGTACTTC.

DNA for the CDR3: TGTGCCAGCAGTCACCTCGGGAGGATGACCTACGAGCAGTACTTC. It translates to CASSHLGRMTYEQYF. J is TRBJ2-7 and V is TRBV3-1; the match to TRBD2 covers 7 bases. Germline values: CDR1 LGHDT, CDR2 YNNKEL (reference sequence). Losses at the gene ends were 6 bases for V and 2 bases for J; bases not matched to a gene: 10. The CDR3 length is 15 residues.

The chain uses TRBV9 and TRBJ2-7; D may match TRBD1 or TRBD2 (5 bases each). This CDR3 is built from 15 residues. Trimming pared 4 bases from V and 2 bases from J, leaving 16 bases between. The germline V gene has CDR1 SGDLS and CDR2 YYNGEE. The CDR3 DNA is TGTGCCAGCAGCCCACTAAGGGACGGCACCTACGAGCAGTACTTC. Residues: CASSPLRDGTYEQYF. Drawing the rest from reference TRBV9 and TRBJ2-7, the complete variable domain is DSGVTQTPKHLITATGQRVTLRCSPRSGDLSVYWYQQSLDQGLQFLIQYYNGEERAKGNILERFSAQQFPDLHSELNLSSLELGDSALYFCASSPLRDGTYEQYFGPGTRLTVT.

J is TRBJ2-5 and V is TRBV5-1; a weak D match, TRBD1 (6 bases). The V and J ends lost 1 base and 5 bases respectively, with 21 bases between them. The V gene's germline CDR1 is SGHRS and CDR2 YFSETQ. CDR3 length: 17 residues. The CDR3 DNA is TGCGCCAGCAGCTTGCCTCGCTCGGGACAACCTGAGGAGACCCAGTACTTC. Translated: CASSLPRSGQPEETQYF.